What follows are 5 T cell receptor beta chains derived from one specimen sequenced in a study of cytomegalovirus exposure and HLA in healthy donors. A multiplex PCR was run with 60 Vbeta primers and 13 Jbeta primers. Clones were sequenced by immunoSEQ multiplex PCR, and TCRdb holds only the in-frame ones, with some missing. Here the sample spans approximately 200,000 clones, 82% being singletons. Sequencing was done on a sample of PBMCs. These receptors were taken from a boy aged 2-15 years in good health and CMV-seronegative.

This clone was seen only once. The gene calls are TRBV6-5 and TRBJ1-2; D is perhaps TRBD1 (5 bases). Germline V gene lookup returns CDR1 MNHEY and CDR2 SVGAGI. Trimming removed 6 bases at V and 0 bases at J, with 11 bases between. CDR3 size: 14 residues. As DNA, the CDR3 is TGTGCCAGCAGATTCGACAGAACTAACTATGGCTACACCTTC. Translating it yields CASRFDRTNYGYTF.

The V call is TRBV9, the J call TRBJ1-5, with 8 positions matching TRBD1. V gave up 2 bases and J gave up 3 bases; unmatched junction bases: 4. Germline-derived CDR1 and CDR2 are SGDLS and YYNGEE. The CDR3 has 15 residues. The CDR3 bases are TGTGCCAGCAGCGTGACAGGGGCGCCCAATCAGCCCCAGCATTTT. It specifies CASSVTGAPNQPQHF. The full variable domain, rest sourced from reference TRBV9 and TRBJ1-5, is DSGVTQTPKHLITATGQRVTLRCSPRSGDLSVYWYQQSLDQGLQFLIQYYNGEERAKGNILERFSAQQFPDLHSELNLSSLELGDSALYFCASSVTGAPNQPQHFGDGTRLSIL.

A few counts support this clone. V gene TRBV5-6 combines with J gene TRBJ2-7; perhaps TRBD1 as D (6 bases). The V and J ends lost 1 base and 1 base respectively, with 12 bases between them. Germline-derived CDR1 and CDR2 are SGHDT and YYEEEE. CDR3 length equals 15 residues. This chain's CDR3 is CASSLWWTASYEQYF. CDR3 coding DNA: TGTGCCAGCAGCTTGTGGTGGACAGCTTCCTACGAGCAGTACTTC.

This chain joins TRBV5-4 and TRBJ2-7; tentatively, D is TRBD1 (6 bases). Germline CDR1 reads SGHNT; CDR2 reads YYREEE (reference sequence). Trimming stripped 2 bases from V and 7 bases from J, with 16 bases between. This CDR3 has 14 residues. The CDR3 sequence: CASSFRTAPTEQYF. CDR3 bases: TGTGCCAGCAGCTTCCGGACAGCACCCACGGAGCAGTACTTC. The full variable domain, its missing parts supplied by reference TRBV5-4 and TRBJ2-7, is ETGVTQSPTHLIKTRGQQVTLRCSSQSGHNTVSWYQQALGQGPQFIFQYYREEENGRGNFPPRFSGLQFPNYSSELNVNALELDDSALYLCASSFRTAPTEQYFGPGTRLTVT.

This chain links TRBV19 with TRBJ1-5, with TRBD1 matching over 8 bases. The CDR3 loop spans 16 amino acids. The germline CDR1 and CDR2 sequences are LNHDA and SQIVND (reference sequence). V was clipped by 5 bases and J by 0 bases; unmatched bases: 6. CDR3 in amino acids: CASSPWTGNSNQPQHF. The CDR3 DNA sequence: TGTGCCAGTAGTCCGTGGACAGGGAATAGCAATCAGCCCCAGCATTTT.